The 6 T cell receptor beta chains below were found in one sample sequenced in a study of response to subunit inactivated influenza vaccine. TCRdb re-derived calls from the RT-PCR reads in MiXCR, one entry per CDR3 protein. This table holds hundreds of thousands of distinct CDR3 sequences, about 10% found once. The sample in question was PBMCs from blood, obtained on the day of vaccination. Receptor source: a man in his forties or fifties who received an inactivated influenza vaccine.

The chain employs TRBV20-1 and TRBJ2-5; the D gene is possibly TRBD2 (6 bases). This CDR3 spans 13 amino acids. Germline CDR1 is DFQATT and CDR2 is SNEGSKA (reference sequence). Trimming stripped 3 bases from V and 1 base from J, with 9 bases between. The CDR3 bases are TGCAGTGCTAGGCATAGCGGCCAAGAGACCCAGTACTTC. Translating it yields CSARHSGQETQYF.

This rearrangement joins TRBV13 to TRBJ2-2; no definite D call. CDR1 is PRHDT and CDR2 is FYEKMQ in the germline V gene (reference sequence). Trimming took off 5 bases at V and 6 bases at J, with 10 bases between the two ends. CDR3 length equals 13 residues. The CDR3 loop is CASSPVTSGELFF. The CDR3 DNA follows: TGTGCCAGCAGCCCCGTAACCTCCGGGGAGCTGTTTTTT.

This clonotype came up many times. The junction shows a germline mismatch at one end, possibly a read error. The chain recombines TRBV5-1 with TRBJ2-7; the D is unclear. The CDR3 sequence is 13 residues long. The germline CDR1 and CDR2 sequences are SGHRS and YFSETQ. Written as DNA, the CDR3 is TGTGCCAGCAGCTTAGAGGCGACCTACGAGCAGTACTTC. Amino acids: CASSLEATYEQYF.

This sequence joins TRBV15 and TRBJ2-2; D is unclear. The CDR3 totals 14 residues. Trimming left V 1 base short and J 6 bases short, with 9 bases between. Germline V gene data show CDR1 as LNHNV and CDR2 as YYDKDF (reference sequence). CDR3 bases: TGTGCCACCAGCAGAGTAAGAGAGGCCGGGGAGCTGTTTTTT. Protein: CATSRVREAGELFF.

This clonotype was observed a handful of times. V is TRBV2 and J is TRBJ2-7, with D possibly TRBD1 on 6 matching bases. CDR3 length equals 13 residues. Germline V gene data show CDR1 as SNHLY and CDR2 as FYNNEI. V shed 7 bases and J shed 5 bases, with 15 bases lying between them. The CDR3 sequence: CASKQGRINEQYF. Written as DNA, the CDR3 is TGTGCCAGCAAGCAGGGGAGAATCAACGAGCAGTACTTC.

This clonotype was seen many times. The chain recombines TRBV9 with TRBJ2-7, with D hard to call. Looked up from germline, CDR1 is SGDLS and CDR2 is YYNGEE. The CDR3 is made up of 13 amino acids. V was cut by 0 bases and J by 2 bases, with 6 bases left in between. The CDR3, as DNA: TGTGCCAGCAGCGTAGACAGCCCCTACGAGCAGTACTTC. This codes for CASSVDSPYEQYF.